This is a list of T cell receptor beta chains from one sample in a study of a mutant IDH1 vaccine in newly diagnosed glioma. Assay: immunoSEQ multiplex PCR; the TCRdb copy retains only in-frame clones and omits some. The table has roughly 86,000 clones, about four fifths seen once. The material was PBMCs, obtained from a glioma patient treated with radiotherapy, temozolomide or both. These receptors all stem from a man aged 40-49 years with glioma. Each CDR3 is given with its conserved first and last residue. A D gene is named only where the DNA matches it firmly. Size is stated for part of the rows, as once, few or many counts, or as a class when the clone is expanded.

v_gene: TRBV4-2; j_gene: TRBJ1-2; abundance: -; d_gene: -; CDR3aa: CASSPKIANYGYTF; CDR3nt: TGTGCCAGCAGCCCTAAGATAGCTAACTATGGCTACACCTTC
v_gene: TRBV7-2; j_gene: TRBJ2-7; abundance: -; d_gene: TRBD2; CDR3aa: CASSLGGSHFEQYF; CDR3nt: TGTGCCAGCAGCTTAGGCGGGAGTCATTTCGAGCAGTACTTC
v_gene: TRBV10-3; j_gene: TRBJ2-7; abundance: -; d_gene: TRBD2; CDR3aa: CASSGGSRYEQYF; CDR3nt: TGTGCCAGTAGCGGGGGGTCCCGTTACGAGCAGTACTTC
v_gene: TRBV29-1; j_gene: TRBJ2-1; abundance: -; d_gene: -; CDR3aa: CSVSPRGSAGGPEQFF; CDR3nt: TGCAGCGTTTCCCCTAGGGGTAGCGCCGGCGGACCTGAGCAGTTCTTC
v_gene: TRBV7-2; j_gene: TRBJ2-2; abundance: -; d_gene: -; CDR3aa: CASSLATDTGELFF; CDR3nt: TGTGCCAGCAGCTTAGCGACTGATACCGGGGAGCTGTTTTTT
v_gene: TRBV18; j_gene: TRBJ2-7; abundance: -; d_gene: TRBD1; CDR3aa: CASSPGQGAYEQYF; CDR3nt: TGTGCCAGCTCACCAGGACAGGGGGCCTACGAGCAGTACTTC
v_gene: TRBV13; j_gene: TRBJ2-4; abundance: -; d_gene: -; CDR3aa: CASSRRGLPQEDIQYF; CDR3nt: TGTGCCAGCAGCAGACGGGGTCTCCCTCAGGAGGACATTCAGTACTTC
v_gene: TRBV7-6; j_gene: TRBJ2-3; abundance: -; d_gene: TRBD2; CDR3aa: CASSLGGGRALDTQYF; CDR3nt: TGTGCCAGCAGCTTAGGTGGCGGGAGGGCCTTAGATACGCAGTATTTT
v_gene: TRBV11-1; j_gene: TRBJ2-1; abundance: -; d_gene: TRBD2; CDR3aa: CASDISGRRDNEQFF; CDR3nt: TGTGCCAGCGATATAAGCGGGAGACGGGACAATGAGCAGTTCTTC
v_gene: TRBV25-1; j_gene: TRBJ2-3; abundance: -; d_gene: -; CDR3aa: CASSDERADTQYF; CDR3nt: TGTGCCAGCAGTGACGAACGGGCAGATACGCAGTATTTT
v_gene: TRBV5-1; j_gene: TRBJ2-3; abundance: -; d_gene: -; CDR3aa: CASSLLPLGDTQYF; CDR3nt: TGCGCCAGCAGCTTGCTCCCTTTGGGGGATACGCAGTATTTT
v_gene: TRBV11-3; j_gene: TRBJ2-3; abundance: -; d_gene: -; CDR3aa: CASSLGEASMYF; CDR3nt: TGTGCCAGCAGCTTAGGGGAGGCTAGTATGTATTTT
v_gene: TRBV5-1; j_gene: TRBJ2-3; abundance: -; d_gene: -; CDR3aa: CASSPRTVTDTQYF; CDR3nt: TGCGCCAGCAGCCCTCGGACGGTAACAGATACGCAGTATTTT
v_gene: TRBV7-8; j_gene: TRBJ1-4; abundance: -; d_gene: -; CDR3aa: CASSLGTEKLFF; CDR3nt: TGTGCCAGCAGCTTAGGGACAGAGAAACTGTTTTTT
v_gene: TRBV30; j_gene: TRBJ1-2; abundance: few; d_gene: TRBD1; CDR3aa: CASKGAGYGYTF; CDR3nt: TGTGCCTCCAAGGGGGCGGGATATGGCTACACCTTC
v_gene: TRBV19; j_gene: TRBJ2-7; abundance: -; d_gene: -; CDR3aa: CASSPLPGLGTYEQYF; CDR3nt: TGTGCCAGTAGTCCCCTTCCGGGACTGGGAACCTACGAGCAGTACTTC
v_gene: TRBV19; j_gene: TRBJ2-4; abundance: -; d_gene: TRBD1; CDR3aa: CASSIRGTGISIQYF; CDR3nt: TGTGCCAGTAGTATACGAGGGACAGGGATTAGCATTCAGTACTTC
v_gene: TRBV2; j_gene: TRBJ2-2; abundance: -; d_gene: -; CDR3aa: CASRTVNTGELFF; CDR3nt: TGTGCCAGCAGGACAGTGAACACCGGGGAGCTGTTTTTT
v_gene: TRBV19; j_gene: TRBJ2-3; abundance: -; d_gene: -; CDR3aa: CASRVTDTQYF; CDR3nt: TGTGCCAGTAGGGTCACAGATACGCAGTATTTT
v_gene: TRBV10-3; j_gene: TRBJ2-7; abundance: -; d_gene: -; CDR3aa: CAISIGSGLAPYEQYF; CDR3nt: TGTGCCATCAGTATAGGTTCGGGGCTAGCTCCCTACGAGCAGTACTTC
v_gene: TRBV7-2; j_gene: TRBJ2-7; abundance: -; d_gene: TRBD2; CDR3aa: CASSRGGGFYEQYF; CDR3nt: TGTGCCAGCAGCCGGGGCGGGGGGTTCTACGAGCAGTACTTC
v_gene: TRBV7-2; j_gene: TRBJ2-7; abundance: -; d_gene: -; CDR3aa: CASSLQQGSSYEQYF; CDR3nt: TGTGCCAGCAGCCTACAGCAGGGGAGCTCCTACGAGCAGTACTTC
v_gene: TRBV4-3; j_gene: TRBJ2-2; abundance: -; d_gene: TRBD2; CDR3aa: CASSSGLAAEAGELFF; CDR3nt: TGCGCCAGCAGCTCAGGACTAGCGGCTGAGGCAGGGGAGCTGTTTTTT
v_gene: TRBV18; j_gene: TRBJ1-3; abundance: -; d_gene: -; CDR3aa: CASSPPGAGNTIYF; CDR3nt: TGTGCCAGCTCACCACCTGGCGCAGGAAACACCATATATTTT
v_gene: TRBV4-3; j_gene: TRBJ2-7; abundance: -; d_gene: -; CDR3aa: CASSQDNGVGDEQYF; CDR3nt: TGCGCCAGCAGCCAAGATAACGGGGTGGGGGACGAGCAGTACTTC
v_gene: TRBV6-6; j_gene: TRBJ2-2; abundance: -; d_gene: TRBD1; CDR3aa: CASSTRQGVNTGELFF; CDR3nt: TGTGCCAGCAGTACTAGACAGGGGGTGAACACCGGGGAGCTGTTTTTT
v_gene: TRBV18; j_gene: TRBJ2-3; abundance: -; d_gene: -; CDR3aa: CASSPSTGIGTDTQYF; CDR3nt: TGTGCCAGCTCACCATCCACAGGGATTGGCACAGATACGCAGTATTTT
v_gene: TRBV10-3; j_gene: TRBJ2-4; abundance: -; d_gene: -; CDR3aa: CAISESLGGLAKNIQYF; CDR3nt: TGTGCCATCAGTGAGTCGTTAGGGGGGTTAGCCAAAAACATTCAGTACTTC
v_gene: TRBV10-2; j_gene: TRBJ2-3; abundance: -; d_gene: -; CDR3aa: CASSESSFTDTQYF; CDR3nt: TGCGCCAGCAGTGAGTCAAGCTTCACAGATACGCAGTATTTT
v_gene: TRBV28; j_gene: TRBJ1-2; abundance: -; d_gene: TRBD1; CDR3aa: CASSLDRADYGYTF; CDR3nt: TGTGCCAGCAGTTTAGACAGGGCTGACTATGGCTACACCTTC
v_gene: TRBV4-2; j_gene: TRBJ2-2; abundance: -; d_gene: -; CDR3aa: CASSQELALTGELFF; CDR3nt: TGTGCCAGCAGCCAAGAGCTAGCGCTCACCGGGGAGCTGTTTTTT
v_gene: TRBV5-1; j_gene: TRBJ2-1; abundance: -; d_gene: TRBD2; CDR3aa: CASSLVTSGNNEQFF; CDR3nt: TGCGCCAGCAGCTTGGTGACTAGCGGGAACAATGAGCAGTTCTTC
v_gene: TRBV10-2; j_gene: TRBJ2-7; abundance: -; d_gene: -; CDR3aa: CASTMTASSYEQYF; CDR3nt: TGCGCCAGCACTATGACGGCGAGCTCCTACGAGCAGTACTTC
v_gene: TRBV27; j_gene: TRBJ1-2; abundance: -; d_gene: -; CDR3aa: CASSSHPDTLYGYTF; CDR3nt: TGTGCCAGCAGTTCCCACCCGGACACCCTCTATGGCTACACCTTC
v_gene: TRBV19; j_gene: TRBJ1-4; abundance: few; d_gene: -; CDR3aa: CASRTGRAATNEKLFF; CDR3nt: TGTGCCAGTAGAACGGGAAGGGCTGCAACTAATGAAAAACTGTTTTTT
v_gene: TRBV27; j_gene: TRBJ2-7; abundance: once; d_gene: TRBD1; CDR3aa: CASSFHRGNEQYF; CDR3nt: TGTGCCAGCAGTTTCCACAGGGGTAACGAGCAGTACTTC
v_gene: TRBV11-2; j_gene: TRBJ2-7; abundance: medium-sized; d_gene: -; CDR3aa: CASSPGAGTSYEQYF; CDR3nt: TGTGCCAGCAGCCCAGGGGCGGGAACCTCCTACGAGCAGTACTTC
v_gene: TRBV2; j_gene: TRBJ2-2; abundance: -; d_gene: TRBD2; CDR3aa: CASGLAETGELFF; CDR3nt: TGTGCCAGTGGACTAGCGGAAACCGGGGAGCTGTTTTTT
v_gene: TRBV5-1; j_gene: TRBJ2-7; abundance: -; d_gene: -; CDR3aa: CASSLGRKLYEQYF; CDR3nt: TGCGCCAGCAGCCTCGGACGGAAACTCTACGAGCAGTACTTC
v_gene: TRBV18; j_gene: TRBJ2-1; abundance: -; d_gene: TRBD2; CDR3aa: CASSPSGTSSEQFF; CDR3nt: TGTGCCAGCTCACCGTCCGGGACTAGCAGTGAGCAGTTCTTC
v_gene: TRBV19; j_gene: TRBJ2-2; abundance: -; d_gene: -; CDR3aa: CASSIGGLSFNTGELFF; CDR3nt: TGTGCCAGTAGTATTGGGGGGCTAAGCTTTAACACCGGGGAGCTGTTTTTT
v_gene: TRBV30; j_gene: TRBJ1-1; abundance: few; d_gene: -; CDR3aa: CAWSVGVLTEAFF; CDR3nt: TGTGCCTGGAGTGTAGGGGTACTAACTGAAGCTTTCTTT
v_gene: TRBV30; j_gene: TRBJ1-4; abundance: -; d_gene: -; CDR3aa: CAWGHSRTEKLFF; CDR3nt: TGTGCCTGGGGACACTCCAGAACGGAAAAACTGTTTTTT
v_gene: TRBV5-4; j_gene: TRBJ1-1; abundance: -; d_gene: -; CDR3aa: CASSPDRGEAFF; CDR3nt: TGTGCCAGCAGTCCGGACAGAGGGGAAGCTTTCTTT